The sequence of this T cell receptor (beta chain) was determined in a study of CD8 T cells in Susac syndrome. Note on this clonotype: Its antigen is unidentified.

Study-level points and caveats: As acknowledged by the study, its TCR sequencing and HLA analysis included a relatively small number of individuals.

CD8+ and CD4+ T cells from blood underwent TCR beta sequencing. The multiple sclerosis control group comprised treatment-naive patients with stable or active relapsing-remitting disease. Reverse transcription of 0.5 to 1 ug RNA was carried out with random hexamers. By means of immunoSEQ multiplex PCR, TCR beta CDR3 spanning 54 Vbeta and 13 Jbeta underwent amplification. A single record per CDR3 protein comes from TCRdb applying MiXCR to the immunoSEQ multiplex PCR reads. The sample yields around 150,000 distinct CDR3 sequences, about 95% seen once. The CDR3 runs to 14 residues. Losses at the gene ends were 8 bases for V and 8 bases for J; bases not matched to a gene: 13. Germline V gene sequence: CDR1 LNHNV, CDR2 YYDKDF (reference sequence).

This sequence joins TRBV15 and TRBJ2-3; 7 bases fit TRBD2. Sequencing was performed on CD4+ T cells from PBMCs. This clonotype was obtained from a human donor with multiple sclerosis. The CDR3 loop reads CATRLVATGGTQYF. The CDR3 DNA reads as TGTGCCACCCGACTAGTTGCGACGGGAGGTACGCAGTATTTT.